The next 14 T cell receptor beta chains were all read from a single sample in a study of T cell responses to AZD1222 COVID-19 vaccine. Sequenced by immunoSEQ multiplex PCR; TCRdb stores in-frame clones only, minus some. The table includes around 150,000 clones, under 95% detected once. The sequenced sample was peripheral blood, obtained 28 days after the second AZD1222 dose. The receptor source for this set is an adult who received the AZD1222 COVID-19 vaccine.

V and J are TRBV9 and TRBJ1-2, with a tentative D call TRBD1 (5 bases). Germline V gene sequence: CDR1 SGDLS, CDR2 YYNGEE. Trimming shortened V by 5 bases and J by 1 base, and 21 bases separated the two germline ends. The CDR3 contains 17 residues. The CDR3 region is CASSPVGDSGGNYGYTF. For the CDR3, the DNA is TGTGCCAGCAGTCCAGTAGGAGACAGTGGGGGTAACTATGGCTACACCTTC.

The chain links TRBV11-2 to TRBJ1-5; 7 nucleotides match TRBD1. This CDR3 comprises 15 residues. Germline V gene lookup returns CDR1 SGHAT and CDR2 FQNNGV. V lost 4 bases and J lost 0; bases outside the gene matches: 3. CDR3 DNA: TGTGCCAGCAGCTCAACAGGGGATAGCAATCAGCCCCAGCATTTT. Protein product: CASSSTGDSNQPQHF.

In regard to this clone: Given a much more abundant clone one base away, this may be a read error. The chain uses TRBV12-3 or TRBV12-4 and TRBJ2-1; D gene unclear. Trimming stripped 6 bases from V and 0 bases from J, with 6 bases between. This CDR3 spans 13 amino acids. As DNA, the CDR3 is TGTGCCAGCAGCTACAGCTCCTACAATGAGCAGTTCTTC. It yields the protein CASSYSSYNEQFF.

This clone was found once. This chain links TRBV19 with TRBJ1-5, with 7 nucleotides matching TRBD1. This CDR3 spans 14 amino acids. The junction had 7 bases not matched to a gene; V was cut back by 9 bases and J by 2 bases. Germline values: CDR1 LNHDA, CDR2 SQIVND (reference sequence). This CDR3 is CARYDRVGNQPQHF. The CDR3 nucleotides read TGTGCCAGATACGACAGGGTAGGCAATCAGCCCCAGCATTTT.

This clone has a single count. This chain connects TRBV5-1 to TRBJ2-1; the D gene is possibly TRBD1 (5 bases). Trimming took off 0 bases at V and 0 bases at J, with 7 bases between the two ends. Looked up from germline, CDR1 is SGHRS and CDR2 is YFSETQ. The CDR3 has 15 amino acids. In nucleotides, the CDR3 is TGCGCCAGCAGCTTGGGACAGAGCTCCTACAATGAGCAGTTCTTC. Translation gives CASSLGQSSYNEQFF.

The chain couples TRBV5-6 to TRBJ1-2; possibly TRBD1 for D (5 bases). CDR1 and CDR2 (germline): SGHDT, YYEEEE. V was cut by 0 bases and J by 4 bases, with 10 bases left in between. The CDR3 consists of 14 residues. CDR3 sequence: CASSLGGRTYGYTF. The DNA of the CDR3 is TGTGCCAGCAGCTTGGGGGGACGGACCTATGGCTACACCTTC.

The chain is built from TRBV3-1 (or the pseudogene TRBV3-2) and TRBJ1-6; D call uncertain. From germline, CDR1 is LGHDT and CDR2 YNNKEL (reference sequence). Trimming took off 0 bases at V and 0 bases at J, with 9 bases between the two ends. This CDR3 comprises 17 residues. The DNA for the CDR3 is TGTGCCAGCAGCCAAGAACGAGTGAGCTCCTATAATTCACCCCTCCACTTT. Protein: CASSQERVSSYNSPLHF.

The rearrangement joins TRBV5-4 to TRBJ2-7; maybe TRBD2 (6 bases). This CDR3 is 16 amino acids long. V was shortened by 3 bases and J by 4 bases, with 20 bases between the two germline ends. Germline loops: CDR1 SGHNT, CDR2 YYREEE (reference sequence). The CDR3 protein is CASSSRSGTEPYEQYF. CDR3 bases: TGTGCCAGCAGCTCCCGATCCGGGACTGAACCTTACGAGCAGTACTTC.

The chain combines TRBV7-9 with TRBJ1-3, with 8 bases that match TRBD1. The CDR3 is made up of 18 amino acids. J lost 2 bases, V lost 4 bases, and 13 bases had no gene match. The germline gives CDR1 SEHNR, CDR2 FQNEAQ (reference sequence). The CDR3 is CASSSTGGRRVPGNTIYF. The CDR3, as DNA: TGTGCCAGCAGCTCAACAGGGGGGAGGAGGGTCCCTGGAAACACCATATATTTT.

The V call is TRBV6-2 or TRBV6-3, the J call TRBJ2-3; TRBD2 matches 9 bases. Germline V lookup: CDR1 MNHEY, CDR2 SVGEGT. Trimming at V came to 2 bases and at J to 1 base, leaving 13 bases not matched to a gene. The CDR3 covers 19 residues. The CDR3 DNA reads as TGTGCCAGCAGTTACGCTAGCGGGGCACCCGGTGGGGGCACAGATACGCAGTATTTT. Translating gives CASSYASGAPGGGTDTQYF.

This chain connects TRBV7-9 to TRBJ2-3; 12 bases match TRBD1. CDR1 SEHNR and CDR2 FQNEAQ come from the germline V gene (reference sequence). This CDR3 contains 17 residues. The trim removed 1 base at V and 4 bases at J, leaving 6 bases unmatched. This CDR3 is CASSLGTGTGGSDTQYF. CDR3 nucleotides: TGTGCCAGCAGCTTAGGAACCGGGACAGGGGGCTCAGATACGCAGTATTTT. Complete variable domain (other parts from reference TRBV7-9 and TRBJ2-3): DTGVSQNPRHKITKRGQNVTFRCDPISEHNRLYWYRQTLGQGPEFLTYFQNEAQLEKSRLLSDRFSAERPKGSFSTLEIQRTEQGDSAMYLCASSLGTGTGGSDTQYFGPGTRLTVL.

This clone has a single count. The V gene is TRBV5-1, the J gene TRBJ2-1; TRBD1 aligns across 7 bases. This CDR3 spans 16 amino acids. The germline V gene encodes CDR1 SGHRS and CDR2 YFSETQ. The ends lost 5 bases at V and 2 bases at J; junction bases unmatched: 10. The CDR3 loop reads CASSFRSTGAYNEQFF. The CDR3 region has the DNA TGCGCCAGCAGTTTCCGCTCCACAGGGGCCTACAATGAGCAGTTCTTC.

The rearrangement uses TRBV5-5 and TRBJ2-5, with D maybe TRBD2 (6 bases). V was shortened by 0 bases and J by 5 bases, with 11 bases between the two germline ends. This CDR3 spans 14 amino acids. The V gene's germline CDR1 is SGHKS and CDR2 YYEKEE (reference sequence). The CDR3 region has the DNA TGTGCCAGCAGCTTGGGCGGGGCGTTTGAGACCCAGTACTTC. This codes for CASSLGGAFETQYF. Together with reference TRBV5-5 and TRBJ2-5, the CDR3 gives the full variable domain: DAGVTQSPTHLIKTRGQQVTLRCSPISGHKSVSWYQQVLGQGPQFIFQYYEKEERGRGNFPDRFSARQFPNYSSELNVNALLLGDSALYLCASSLGGAFETQYFGPGTRLLVL.

V usage is TRBV19 and J usage is TRBJ1-2; maybe TRBD1 (5 bases). The V and J ends lost 7 bases and 3 bases respectively, with 12 bases between them. The germline V gene encodes CDR1 LNHDA and CDR2 SQIVND (reference sequence). The CDR3 is 13 residues long. The DNA for the CDR3 is TGTGCCAGTACGGGTCAGGGTTACTATGGCTACACCTTC. This translates into CASTGQGYYGYTF. Variable domain in full (rest from reference TRBV19 and TRBJ1-2): DGGITQSPKYLFRKEGQNVTLSCEQNLNHDAMYWYRQDPGQGLRLIYYSQIVNDFQKGDIAEGYSVSREKKESFPLTVTSAQKNPTAFYLCASTGQGYYGYTFGSGTRLTVV.